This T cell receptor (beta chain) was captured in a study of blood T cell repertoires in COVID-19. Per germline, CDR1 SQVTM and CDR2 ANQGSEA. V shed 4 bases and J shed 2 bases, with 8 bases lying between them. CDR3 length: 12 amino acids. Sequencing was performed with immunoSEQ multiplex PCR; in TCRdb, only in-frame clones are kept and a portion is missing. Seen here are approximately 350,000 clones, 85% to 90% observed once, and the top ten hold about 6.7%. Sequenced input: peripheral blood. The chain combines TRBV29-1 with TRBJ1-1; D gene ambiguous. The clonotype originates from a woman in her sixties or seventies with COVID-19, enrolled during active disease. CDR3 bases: TGCAGCGTTGCCGGGATCAACACTGAAGCTTTCTTT. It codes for CSVAGINTEAFF.